Reported below is one T cell receptor beta chain. No cognate antigen has been identified for it. The record has no base qualities; no much larger clone is one base away. Healthy HIV-negative adults with no recently reported acute infections or vaccinations were included as donors. Every donor was a Caucasian adult living in Nashville, Tennessee, USA. Magnetic negative selection was used to enrich CD4+ T cells, after which naive cells were positively selected on CD45RA and the negative fraction became the memory subset. Blood was obtained by leukapheresis, after which PBMCs were separated by Ficoll-Histopaque density gradient centrifugation and cryopreserved in liquid nitrogen vapor phase. Analytical flow cytometry was used to check the purity and quantity of each magnetically sorted T cell population. Genomic DNA was isolated from each sorted fraction and quantified by UV absorbance on a Nanodrop 2000c.

The sample comes from a study of shared clonotypes between healthy human individuals (dated by TCRdb to about 2020). For the study in its entirety: Three men and two women, aged 18 to 49 years, made up the cohort. Libraries were prepared and TCR repertoires were sequenced by different laboratories using diverse techniques, in order to increase sequencing depth and limit assay-specific biases. Leukapheresis yielded between about 0.94 and 9 billion PBMCs per donor. To estimate repertoire size and how much clonotype sharing occurs between individuals, the study deeply sequenced the blood TCR repertoires of five healthy adults. For each donor, three plates each were used for CD4 naive and CD4 memory, two plates were used for CD8 naive, and one plate was used for CD8 memory.

Using the deep immunoSEQ assay, TCR CDR3 regions were amplified from genomic DNA by multiplex PCR. Extracted genomic DNA from each cell subset was spread evenly across all wells of several immunoSEQ 96-well plates, with each plate serving as a replicate. Each replicate PCR for sorted subsets received around 210 ng genomic DNA, equal to some 32,000 T cell genomes. Purified libraries were quantified with a Qubit 3.0 fluorometer, sized on a Bioanalyzer 2100, and re-quantified with the KAPA Library Quantification kit. A separate single-read 150-cycle Illumina NextSeq 550 flow cell was used to sequence each immunoSEQ 96-well plate. As for how the authors treated the data: The immunoSEQ output contained only junctional sequences without quality scores, so filtering could not match that applied to full-length reads. To assign V/J genes and CDR3, sequences were annotated using PyIR, a Python wrapper for IgBLAST v1.9, with IMGT germline references. Any read was removed if the V/J assignment was weak (E-value above 1e-6), the CDR3 was missing, or the read contained stop codons, out-of-frame junctions, or ambiguous translated residues. V3J clonotypes were defined by identical inferred V gene, J gene, and CDR3 amino acid sequence. Percentage overlap between repertoires was calculated by dividing the number of shared unique clonotypes by the size of the smaller repertoire. RTK rarefaction, the Chao1 estimator, and Recon v2.1 estimates of unobserved clonotypes were used to assess repertoire richness. Generation probabilities were computed with OLGA for all TCRbeta clonotypes obtained by the gDNA method from several donors. The clones in this table, taken by TCRdb from immuneACCESS, are in-frame only. Not every clone is retained; where verified, under half of the shortfall comes from an unresolved V gene, and the cause of the rest is unknown. V, J and clone size are taken as reported in that table, and D and trimming were inferred from the DNA itself. The sample table lists some 240,000 clones, 65% to 70% of them with a count of one. Of the sample, 11% falls within the top ten clones.

The paper's findings and limits, for the study overall: Rarefaction of sorted-subset datasets indicated incomplete sequencing despite the large sequencing depth. Because the study included only a small number of donors, the genetic and exposure-history diversity represented was limited. Only blood was sampled, and tissue TCR repertoires likely differ from those in blood. Clonotypes shared by all four sorted-subset donors showed higher generation probabilities than non-shared clonotypes. Around 5.4% of naive CD4, around 4% of naive CD8, about 2.1% of memory CD4, and around 0.42% of memory CD8 clonotypes were shared across a few donors. Pairwise subsampling indicated that sequencing depth was expected to affect the degree of clonotype sharing among donors. Estimated clonotype richness was generally larger for naive than for memory subsets.

Sequences SGHRS (CDR1) and YFSETQ (CDR2) are obtained from the germline V gene. Trimming costs V 4 bases and J 7 bases, and their ends lie 15 bases apart. The CDR3 goes from the cysteine to the phenylalanine over 14 residues. Only the CDR3 DNA stays, 42 bases, in frame from base 1. The source material was memory CD4+ T cells sorted from blood. In the paper's terms, the cell subset or site label means: CD45RA-negative fraction. The sequence is built from TRBV5-1 and TRBJ2-1, with an unclear D gene assignment. This TCR was sampled from a man aged 30-40 years in good health. The CDR3 amino acid sequence is: CASSLDEEGNEQFF. The DNA sequence reads TGCGCCAGCAGCCTCGACGAGGAAGGGAATGAGCAGTTCTTC. The reference TRBV5-1 and TRBJ2-1 proteins fill in what lies around the CDR3, so the full variable domain reads KAGVTQTPRYLIKTRGQQVTLSCSPISGHRSVSWYQQTPGQGLQFLFEYFSETQRNKGNFPGRFSGRQFSNSRSEMNVSTLELGDSALYLCASSLDEEGNEQFFGPGTRLTVL.